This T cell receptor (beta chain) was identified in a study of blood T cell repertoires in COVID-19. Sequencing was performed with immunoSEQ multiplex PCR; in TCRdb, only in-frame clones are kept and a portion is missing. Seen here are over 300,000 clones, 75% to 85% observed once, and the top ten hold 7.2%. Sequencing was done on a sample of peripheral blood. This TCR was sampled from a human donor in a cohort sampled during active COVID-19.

The CDR3 protein is CASSELVRGGGYTEAFF. For the CDR3, the DNA is TGTGCCAGCAGTGAATTGGTGAGGGGCGGGGGTTACACTGAAGCTTTCTTT. V and J are TRBV2 and TRBJ1-1; D is possibly TRBD1 (5 bases). Trimming left V 2 bases short and J 3 bases short, with 19 bases between. The CDR3 covers 17 residues. Germline CDR1 SNHLY, CDR2 FYNNEI.